This T cell receptor (beta chain) comes out of a study of blood T cell repertoires in COVID-19. The wider study: Two negative PCRs, clearance, or symptom resolution had been documented for recovered Cohort 3 donors. The United States, Italy and Spain supplied acute and convalescent COVID-19 samples. T cells, B-cell-depleted T cells, or PBMCs supplied cDNA or gDNA.

The CDR3 totals 15 residues. The germline V gene has CDR1 SGHRS and CDR2 YFSETQ. Trimming cost V 3 bases and J 2 bases; bases outside gene matches: 0. This clone was observed once. As handled by the study authors: The authors estimated nucleated cell counts from reference gene primer amplification. Profiling relied on immunoSEQ multiplex PCR, and the TCRdb table lists in-frame clones only, not all of them. V and J calls and clone size are those listed in that table; D and trimming were worked out from the DNA. The sample contains around 140,000 clones, about 80% of which appear only once. This TCR derives from a man between 50 and 59 years old in a cohort exposed to, infected with or recovered from COVID-19 (not recorded which). This chain connects TRBV5-1 to TRBJ2-1, with 12 bases fitting TRBD2. The specimen was PBMCs or T cells enriched from blood (not recorded which). The CDR3 DNA is TGCGCCAGCAGCTGGACTAGCGGGGCCTACAATGAGCAGTTCTTC. Translated: CASSWTSGAYNEQFF.